The 30 T cell receptor beta chains below come from one sample, sequenced in a study of T-cell memory formation after mild COVID-19 (dated by TCRdb to the early 2020s). Libraries were built with 5' RACE. TCRdb names Illumina NovaSeq 6000 as the instrument used. The raw public reads went through TCRdb reprocessing: fastp at Q25, MiXCR clone calling, in-frame beta chains kept. Each entry merges the rows of one CDR3 protein and shows their most common DNA and genes. The sample yields a few hundred thousand distinct CDR3 sequences; about a sixth were counted once. The ten top clones hold more than 20% of the sample. Sequencing used PBMCs or a T cell subset sorted from them (not recorded which). These receptors originate from a young man who had mild COVID-19 (a few samples of this study predate the infection). The sample titles of this study are shuffled in the database, so cell type and time point are left out; the donor was told from shared clones.

This clonotype was counted ten times or more. This chain connects TRBV4-2 to TRBJ2-7; TRBD1 matches 9 bases. Germline-derived CDR1 and CDR2 are LGHNA and YNFKEQ. There are 16 residues in the CDR3. V gave up 2 bases and J gave up 2 bases; unmatched junction bases: 7. CDR3 DNA: TGTGCCAGCAGCCAAAGGACAGGGGCTGTCACCTACGAGCAGTACTTC. It translates to CASSQRTGAVTYEQYF.

In this sample, this clonotype turned up a few times. The CDR3 spells CASSTTPSTDTQYF. The CDR3 DNA sequence: TGTGCCAGCAGTACGACACCTTCCACAGATACGCAGTATTTT. The chain is built from TRBV6-1 and TRBJ2-3; no clear D gene. The V end lost 5 bases, the J end lost 2 bases, and 11 bases lay between the germline ends. Germline V gene sequence: CDR1 MNHNS, CDR2 SASEGT. CDR3 length equals 14 residues.

This clonotype was seen a handful of times. The rearrangement uses TRBV2 and TRBJ2-3; D uncertain. CDR1 SNHLY and CDR2 FYNNEI come from the germline V gene. V shed 4 bases and J shed 1 base, with 9 bases lying between them. This CDR3 is built from 14 residues. This CDR3 is CASSGGYRTDTQYF. CDR3 sequence (DNA): TGTGCCAGCAGTGGAGGATATCGCACAGATACGCAGTATTTT.

This clonotype has just one count. The gene calls are TRBV20-1 and TRBJ2-2, with a possible D match to TRBD2 (7 bases). V was cut by 6 bases and J by 3 bases, with 17 bases left in between. The CDR3 totals 15 residues. Germline CDR1 and CDR2: DFQATT and SNEGSKA (reference sequence). CDR3 in amino acids: CSARPPGGYTGELFF. The CDR3 bases are TGCAGTGCCCGACCACCGGGGGGCTACACCGGGGAGCTGTTTTTT.

This chain uses TRBV6-5 with TRBJ1-1; 7 bases line up with TRBD1. This CDR3 is built from 16 residues. Unmatched junction bases numbered 8, after V lost 4 bases and J lost 0 bases. The V gene's germline CDR1 is MNHEY and CDR2 SVGAGI. CDR3 residues: CASSSPTGSMNTEAFF. In DNA form, the CDR3 reads TGTGCCAGCAGTTCGCCGACAGGGTCCATGAACACTGAAGCTTTCTTT.

V and J are TRBV4-3 and TRBJ1-6; 7 bases align to TRBD1. The germline V gene encodes CDR1 LGHNA and CDR2 YSLEER. This CDR3 spans 17 amino acids. Trimming took 3 bases from V and 7 from J; bases not matched to a gene: 12. CDR3 sequence: CASSQVTGARGNSPLHF. The CDR3 DNA is TGCGCCAGCAGCCAGGTTACAGGGGCCAGGGGGAATTCACCCCTCCACTTT.

The V and J genes are TRBV5-1 and TRBJ1-6, with 7 bases aligning to TRBD1. Germline CDR1 SGHRS, CDR2 YFSETQ. The length of the CDR3 is 14 residues. Trimming took 4 bases from V and 4 from J; bases not matched to a gene: 2. The CDR3: CASSPGQYNSPLHF. The CDR3 nucleotides are TGCGCCAGCAGCCCGGGACAGTATAATTCACCCCTCCACTTT.

The J gene is TRBJ2-7, the V gene TRBV5-4; a weak D match, TRBD2 (6 bases). The length of the CDR3 is 15 residues. V lost 4 bases and J lost 2, with 16 bases in between. Looked up from germline, CDR1 is SGHNT and CDR2 is YYREEE (reference sequence). The CDR3 reads CASSPGWTTPYEQYF. The CDR3, as DNA: TGTGCCAGCAGCCCCGGGTGGACTACCCCCTACGAGCAGTACTTC. Variable domain in full (rest from reference TRBV5-4 and TRBJ2-7): ETGVTQSPTHLIKTRGQQVTLRCSSQSGHNTVSWYQQALGQGPQFIFQYYREEENGRGNFPPRFSGLQFPNYSSELNVNALELDDSALYLCASSPGWTTPYEQYFGPGTRLTVT.

J is TRBJ1-6 and V is TRBV5-8, with 9 bases matching TRBD1. The CDR3 totals 15 residues. V dropped 0 bases and J dropped 6; count of bases not matched to a gene: 1. From germline, CDR1 is SGHTS and CDR2 YDEGEE. The CDR3 DNA follows: TGTGCCAGCAGCTTGGAGACAGGGGGTAATTCACCCCTCCACTTT. Protein sequence: CASSLETGGNSPLHF.

This clonotype turned up a few times. J is TRBJ2-7 and V is TRBV4-1, with 11 positions matching TRBD2. Per germline, CDR1 MGHRA and CDR2 YSYEKL. The CDR3 runs to 17 residues. V shed 0 bases, J shed 4 bases, and the junction held 8 bases outside the gene matches. The CDR3 sequence: CASSQELASGGSYEQYF. CDR3 DNA sequence: TGCGCCAGCAGCCAAGAATTGGCTAGCGGGGGGTCGTACGAGCAGTACTTC.

V is TRBV18 and J is TRBJ1-1, with no clear D. This CDR3 contains 15 residues. Trimming removed 4 bases from V and 0 bases from J, with 12 bases in between. Per the germline V gene, CDR1 is KGHSH and CDR2 is LQKENI. The CDR3 bases are TGTGCCAGCTCACGCGGACTGGGCCTGAACACTGAAGCTTTCTTT. It translates to CASSRGLGLNTEAFF.

CDR3 in amino acids: CASSAPRTDTQYF. CDR3 DNA: TGTGCCAGCTCGGCTCCACGCACAGATACGCAGTATTTT. V usage is TRBV28 and J usage is TRBJ2-3; D ambiguous. CDR1 is MDHEN, CDR2 SYDVKM, per germline. The V end was cut by 8 bases, the J end by 1 base, with 10 bases between. The CDR3 extends over 13 amino acids.

V gene TRBV7-2 combines with J gene TRBJ2-1; 7 bases are shared with TRBD1. V lost 3 bases to trimming and J lost 4 bases; unmatched junction nucleotides: 6. This CDR3 region has 15 residues. Germline V gene sequence: CDR1 SGHTA, CDR2 FQGNSA. For the CDR3, the DNA is TGTGCCAGCAGCTTCGGTCAGGGGGTATACAATGAGCAGTTCTTC. Translation: CASSFGQGVYNEQFF.

V usage is TRBV7-3 and J usage is TRBJ2-1; D is unclear. The V end was cut by 5 bases, the J end by 9 bases, with 17 bases between. In germline, CDR1 is SGHTA, CDR2 FQGTGA. The CDR3 has 14 residues. Here the CDR3 DNA reads TGTGCCAGCAGCAGTACCGGGCCGAAGGGTGAGCAGTTCTTC. Protein: CASSSTGPKGEQFF.

A single count supports this clonotype. The chain is built from TRBV4-3 and TRBJ1-1; D might be TRBD1 (6 bases). Germline V gene sequence: CDR1 LGHNA, CDR2 YSLEER. This CDR3 is 13 amino acids long. The V end lost 0 bases, the J end lost 7 bases, and 9 bases lay between the germline ends. The CDR3 region is CASSQETGHEAFF. The CDR3 coding sequence is TGCGCCAGCAGCCAAGAAACAGGGCATGAAGCTTTCTTT.

This chain joins TRBV6-5 and TRBJ2-1; tentative D call: TRBD1 (7 bases). Germline CDR1 and CDR2: MNHEY and SVGAGI. CDR3 length: 13 amino acids. The V gene lost 8 bases and the J gene lost 7 bases, with 15 bases spanning the gap. The CDR3 spells CASFRGAGNEQFF. CDR3 sequence (DNA): TGTGCCAGCTTCAGGGGGGCCGGGAATGAGCAGTTCTTC.

In this sample, this clonotype turned up a few times. The V gene is TRBV5-1, the J gene TRBJ1-1, with no clear D. V lost 5 bases to trimming and J lost 1 base, with 9 bases between them. The CDR3 totals 13 residues. Germline assignment: CDR1 SGHRS and CDR2 YFSETQ. The CDR3, as DNA: TGCGCCAGCAGTTATGGATCGAACACTGAAGCTTTCTTT. It is translated as CASSYGSNTEAFF.

This clonotype was detected a few times. J is TRBJ1-1 and V is TRBV12-3 or TRBV12-4; TRBD1 aligns across 7 bases. This CDR3 is 16 amino acids long. V gave up 2 bases and J gave up 1 base; unmatched junction bases: 7. The CDR3 spells CASSLWAGGKNTEAFF. CDR3 in DNA: TGTGCCAGCAGTTTATGGGCAGGGGGTAAGAACACTGAAGCTTTCTTT.

This clonotype was counted a few times. The gene calls are TRBV5-1 and TRBJ1-4, with D unclear. CDR1 and CDR2 from the germline V gene are SGHRS and YFSETQ. The germline V and J ends were trimmed by 7 bases and 0 bases, with 19 bases remaining between them. The CDR3 contains 17 residues. The CDR3 nucleotides are TGCGCCAGCTCTCTCGTGGGCCGTCCTGCAACTAATGAAAAACTGTTTTTT. It is translated as CASSLVGRPATNEKLFF. The full variable domain, in which reference TRBV5-1 and TRBJ1-4 provide the parts outside the CDR3, is KAGVTQTPRYLIKTRGQQVTLSCSPISGHRSVSWYQQTPGQGLQFLFEYFSETQRNKGNFPGRFSGRQFSNSRSEMNVSTLELGDSALYLCASSLVGRPATNEKLFFGSGTQLSVL.

This clonotype was seen only a few times. The chain has TRBV14 and TRBJ2-7; no clear D. V was clipped by 1 base and J by 7 bases, with 14 bases between them. Germline CDR1 reads SGHDN; CDR2 reads FVKESK. The CDR3 is 14 residues long. The CDR3 spells CASSQGFLLTEQYV. In DNA form, the CDR3 reads TGTGCCAGCAGCCAAGGTTTCCTACTCACTGAGCAGTACGTC.

This clonotype was seen more than once but under ten times. The J gene is TRBJ2-2, the V gene TRBV10-3, with D possibly being TRBD2 (6 bases). V lost 5 bases to trimming and J lost 7 bases, with 8 bases between them. The CDR3 length is 12 residues. The V gene's germline CDR1 is ENHRY and CDR2 SYGVKD. DNA of the CDR3: TGTGCCATCAGTTGGGGAGGCGGGGAGCTGTTTTTT. It is translated as CAISWGGGELFF.

J is TRBJ1-2 and V is TRBV5-1; 10 positions match TRBD1. V lost 2 bases, J lost 8 bases, and 6 bases stayed unmatched. The germline CDR1 and CDR2 sequences are SGHRS and YFSETQ. This CDR3 has 14 residues. CDR3 nucleotides: TGCGCCAGCAGCTTCTCCGGGACAGGGGTCGGCTACACCTTC. Its translation: CASSFSGTGVGYTF.

In its sample, this clonotype was seen many times. The chain joins TRBV5-1 to TRBJ2-3; tentatively, D is TRBD1 or TRBD2 (5 bases each). Trimming took off 6 bases at V and 2 bases at J, with 13 bases between the two ends. The CDR3 is made up of 14 amino acids. Germline V gene sequence: CDR1 SGHRS, CDR2 YFSETQ. CDR3 DNA sequence: TGCGCCAGCAAGTCGGGGCAATACACAGATACGCAGTATTTT. The encoded protein is CASKSGQYTDTQYF.

The chain links TRBV12-3 or TRBV12-4 to TRBJ2-5, with D unresolved. V shed 2 bases and J shed 2 bases, with 9 bases lying between them. The CDR3 extends over 14 amino acids. CDR3 loop: CASSLSALQETQYF. The CDR3 DNA reads TGTGCCAGCAGTTTATCGGCCCTTCAAGAGACCCAGTACTTC.

There are many counts of this clonotype. V and J are TRBV7-3 and TRBJ2-5; 7 bases agree with TRBD2. The length of the CDR3 is 13 residues. V was pared by 3 bases and J by 5 bases, with 3 bases of the junction left unmatched. Germline V gives CDR1 SGHTA, CDR2 FQGTGA. In DNA, the CDR3 is TGTGCCAGCAGCTTCGGTAGCGGGGAGACCCAGTACTTC. It specifies CASSFGSGETQYF.

The chain links TRBV4-2 to TRBJ1-1, with D tentatively TRBD1 (5 bases). The germline gives CDR1 LGHNA, CDR2 YNFKEQ. Trimming cost V 0 bases and J 4 bases, with 15 bases left between them. The CDR3 sequence is 16 residues long. Written as DNA, the CDR3 is TGTGCCAGCAGCCAAGATATAAGCAGGGTGTTCACTGAAGCTTTCTTT. Its protein is CASSQDISRVFTEAFF.

This clonotype appeared a few times. The rearrangement joins TRBV7-9 to TRBJ1-2; D is undetermined. The V end was cut by 6 bases, the J end by 1 base, with 18 bases between. Germline CDR1 reads SEHNR; CDR2 reads FQNEAQ (reference sequence). This CDR3 spans 16 amino acids. CDR3 nucleotides: TGTGCCAGCAGACGCCCCAATGTCGCAGATAACTATGGCTACACCTTC. Its translation is CASRRPNVADNYGYTF.

In this sample, this clonotype turned up many times. The chain employs TRBV5-1 and TRBJ2-6; the D is unclear. The CDR3 is made up of 15 amino acids. The germline gives CDR1 SGHRS, CDR2 YFSETQ. Trimming shortened V by 3 bases and J by 0 bases, and 7 bases separated the two germline ends. The CDR3 region has the DNA TGCGCCAGCAGCTCAGAAAACTCTGGGGCCAACGTCCTGACTTTC. Protein sequence: CASSSENSGANVLTF. Full variable domain (missing parts from reference TRBV5-1 and TRBJ2-6): KAGVTQTPRYLIKTRGQQVTLSCSPISGHRSVSWYQQTPGQGLQFLFEYFSETQRNKGNFPGRFSGRQFSNSRSEMNVSTLELGDSALYLCASSSENSGANVLTFGAGSRLTVL.

This chain uses TRBV14 with TRBJ2-4, with D perhaps assigned TRBD1 or TRBD2 (5 bases each). Germline CDR1 SGHDN, CDR2 FVKESK. The ends were cut back, 4 bases at V and 2 bases at J, with 18 bases in the middle. This CDR3 spans 17 amino acids. The CDR3 here is CASSLGVTWGSKNIQYF. CDR3 DNA: TGTGCCAGCAGCCTAGGCGTCACCTGGGGGTCCAAAAACATTCAGTACTTC.

In this sample, this clonotype turned up a few times. CDR3 in amino acids: CASSPRQGRSGNTIYF. The DNA of the CDR3 is TGTGCCAGCAGCCCGAGGCAGGGAAGGTCTGGAAACACCATATATTTT. The chain links TRBV7-2 to TRBJ1-3, with a weak D call TRBD1 (5 bases). This CDR3 region has 16 residues. The ends were cut back, 5 bases at V and 1 base at J, with 15 bases in the middle. Germline V gene sequence: CDR1 SGHTA, CDR2 FQGNSA.